The 26 T cell receptor beta chains below come from one sample, sequenced in a study of shared clonotypes between healthy human individuals. Libraries were prepared by immunoSEQ multiplex PCR; TCRdb keeps only in-frame clonotypes and omits some of them. The table lists some 1 million clones, 65% to 80% of them singletons. The specimen was memory CD4+ T cells sorted from blood. Described subset: CD45RA-negative fraction. The origin of the receptors is a man aged 18 to 30 in good health.

The chain is built from TRBV7-7 and TRBJ2-3; no clear D. CDR1 is SSHAT, CDR2 FNYEAQ, per germline (reference sequence). This CDR3 is built from 14 residues. The CDR3 region is CATWIRFPTDTQYF. The CDR3 region has the DNA TGTGCTACCTGGATCAGGTTCCCCACAGATACGCAGTATTTT.

The CDR3 spells CASSLFGGGGSYEQYF. DNA of the CDR3: TGTGCCAGCAGTTTATTTGGGGGAGGAGGTTCCTACGAGCAGTACTTC. V gene TRBV28 combines with J gene TRBJ2-7, with D possibly TRBD2 on 6 matching bases. Trimming took 1 base from V and 1 from J, leaving 14 bases between them. The CDR3 extends over 16 amino acids. Germline V gene sequence: CDR1 MDHEN, CDR2 SYDVKM.

As concerns this clone: This same CDR3 is encoded by further DNA sequences in the sample. This chain joins TRBV9 and TRBJ2-5; 8 bases are a match to TRBD2. Unmatched junction bases numbered 7, after V lost 4 bases and J lost 5 bases. The CDR3 runs 14 residues. Germline V gives CDR1 SGDLS, CDR2 YYNGEE. In nucleotides, the CDR3 is TGTGCCAGCAGCCCCCGTCCGGGGGGGGAGACCCAGTACTTC. Its translation: CASSPRPGGETQYF.

This clone was seen at least ten times. The germline gene is not matched at one end of the junction; a read error may be the cause. The chain employs TRBV19 and TRBJ2-7; TRBD1 matches 7 bases. The germline gives CDR1 LNHDA, CDR2 SQIVND (reference sequence). CDR3 size: 13 residues. The CDR3: CASSVARDRGLVF. The CDR3 coding sequence is TGTGCCAGTAGTGTCGCCCGGGACAGAGGACTTGTATTC. Full variable domain (rest looked up from reference TRBV19 and TRBJ2-7): DGGITQSPKYLFRKEGQNVTLSCEQNLNHDAMYWYRQDPGQGLRLIYYSQIVNDFQKGDIAEGYSVSREKKESFPLTVTSAQKNPTAFYLCASSVARDRGLVFGPGTRLTVT.

This chain uses TRBV7-2 with TRBJ2-5; 9 bases line up with TRBD2. The CDR3 covers 15 residues. The V segment lost 5 bases and the J segment 4 bases; nucleotides outside the gene matches: 8. Per the germline V gene, CDR1 is SGHTA and CDR2 is FQGNSA. CDR3 bases: TGTGCCAGCAGCCGCCGCGGGGGGGGAGTAGAGACCCAGTACTTC. This codes for CASSRRGGGVETQYF. Drawing the rest from reference TRBV7-2 and TRBJ2-5, the complete variable domain is GAGVSQSPSNKVTEKGKDVELRCDPISGHTALYWYRQSLGQGLEFLIYFQGNSAPDKSGLPSDRFSAERTGGSVSTLTIQRTQQEDSAVYLCASSRRGGGVETQYFGPGTRLLVL.

The CDR3 bases are TGTGCCAGCAGCGGTGACGGAAACTATGGCTACACCTTC. This gives the protein CASSGDGNYGYTF. The gene calls are TRBV7-9 and TRBJ1-2; the D is unclear. Between the trimmed V and J ends, which lost 5 bases and 2 bases, there was a span of 9 bases. Germline CDR1 is SEHNR and CDR2 is FQNEAQ (reference sequence). The CDR3 is 13 amino acids.

The V call is TRBV6-5, the J call TRBJ2-7; no clear D gene. Trimming stripped 0 bases from V and 3 bases from J, with 15 bases between. The germline V gene encodes CDR1 MNHEY and CDR2 SVGAGI. The CDR3 consists of 16 residues. The CDR3 DNA reads as TGTGCCAGCAGTTACTCCACGGGCGTCCCCAACTACGAGCAGTACTTC. Residues: CASSYSTGVPNYEQYF.

The chain is built from TRBV19 and TRBJ2-4; 9 bases are a match to TRBD1. Germline lookup yields CDR1 LNHDA and CDR2 SQIVND (reference sequence). The length of the CDR3 is 16 residues. The V and J ends lost 5 bases and 0 bases, in that order; junction bases with no gene match: 5. CDR3 region: CASSGDRAVAKNIQYF. Here the CDR3 DNA reads TGTGCCAGTAGTGGGGACAGGGCGGTAGCCAAAAACATTCAGTACTTC.

The chain combines TRBV6-5 with TRBJ1-6; 7 bases align to TRBD1. V shed 6 bases, J shed 7 bases, and the junction held 12 bases outside the gene matches. This CDR3 is built from 16 residues. CDR1 and CDR2 from the germline V gene are MNHEY and SVGAGI. For the CDR3, the DNA is TGTGCCAGCAGATACGCAGGGGGGGATAAAAATTCACCCCTCCACTTT. It specifies CASRYAGGDKNSPLHF.

For the CDR3, the DNA is TGCGCCAGCAGCCCTGAACCTAATTCACCCCTCCACTTT. This encodes CASSPEPNSPLHF. The chain carries TRBV5-1 and TRBJ1-6; D unclear. The germline CDR1 and CDR2 sequences are SGHRS and YFSETQ. V was clipped by 4 bases and J by 6 bases, with 8 bases between them. There are 13 residues in the CDR3. Filled out from reference TRBV5-1 and TRBJ1-6, the complete variable domain reads KAGVTQTPRYLIKTRGQQVTLSCSPISGHRSVSWYQQTPGQGLQFLFEYFSETQRNKGNFPGRFSGRQFSNSRSEMNVSTLELGDSALYLCASSPEPNSPLHFGNGTRLTVT.

The chain recombines TRBV18 with TRBJ1-4, with TRBD1 as a possible D gene (5 bases). Trimming removed 5 bases at V and 5 bases at J, with 18 bases between. CDR3 length equals 16 residues. Per the germline V gene, CDR1 is KGHSH and CDR2 is LQKENI. CDR3 bases: TGTGCCAGCTCAACCCGGTTGGGGGGACTAAATGAAAAACTGTTTTTT. Its protein product is CASSTRLGGLNEKLFF.

V is TRBV4-3 and J is TRBJ2-7; 9 bases agree with TRBD1. The ends lost 1 base at V and 6 bases at J; junction bases unmatched: 7. This CDR3 is built from 15 residues. Germline CDR1 and CDR2: LGHNA and YSLEER. CDR3 in amino acids: CASSQGTGEGREQYF. The CDR3 DNA sequence: TGCGCCAGCAGCCAAGGGACAGGGGAAGGGCGCGAGCAGTACTTC.

The chain carries TRBV19 and TRBJ2-4, with TRBD2 identical over 7 bases. The germline CDR1 and CDR2 sequences are LNHDA and SQIVND (reference sequence). With V trimmed by 3 bases and J by 6 bases, 5 bases remained unmatched. This CDR3 has 14 residues. The CDR3 loop is CASSMRGSLNIQYF. CDR3 sequence (DNA): TGTGCCAGTAGTATGCGGGGGTCCCTAAACATTCAGTACTTC.

The chain links TRBV11-2 to TRBJ1-1; D not resolved. Trimming took off 5 bases at V and 1 base at J, with 8 bases between the two ends. Germline V gives CDR1 SGHAT, CDR2 FQNNGV. This CDR3 has 13 residues. The CDR3 nucleotides are TGTGCCAGCAGCCCCCGGACGAACACTGAAGCTTTCTTT. This sequence encodes CASSPRTNTEAFF.

The V and J genes are TRBV6-6 and TRBJ2-5; a weak D match, TRBD2 (7 bases). Germline CDR1 MNHNY, CDR2 SVGAGI (reference sequence). Trimming cost V 5 bases and J 5 bases, with 18 bases left between them. The CDR3 runs 15 residues. In DNA form, the CDR3 reads TGTGCCAGCAGTGGGGGGGCTTTGTGGACGGAGACCCAGTACTTC. This translates into CASSGGALWTETQYF.

The gene calls are TRBV7-9 and TRBJ2-7, with 10 bases identical to TRBD1. Germline assignment: CDR1 SEHNR and CDR2 FQNEAQ (reference sequence). CDR3 length equals 14 residues. V trimming: 5 bases; J trimming: 2 bases; junction bases outside the gene matches: 3. For the CDR3, the DNA is TGTGCCAGCAGCAGACAGGGGGCCCCCTACGAGCAGTACTTC. It is translated as CASSRQGAPYEQYF. Combining the CDR3 with reference TRBV7-9 and TRBJ2-7 gives the whole variable domain DTGVSQNPRHKITKRGQNVTFRCDPISEHNRLYWYRQTLGQGPEFLTYFQNEAQLEKSRLLSDRFSAERPKGSFSTLEIQRTEQGDSAMYLCASSRQGAPYEQYFGPGTRLTVT.

V is TRBV28 and J is TRBJ2-1; no firm D call. The V gene's germline CDR1 is MDHEN and CDR2 SYDVKM. The CDR3 loop spans 12 amino acids. Trimming left V 2 bases short and J 10 bases short, with 9 bases between. DNA for the CDR3: TGTGCCAGCAGTTTAGTGGGGTCAGAGCAGTTCTTC. This codes for CASSLVGSEQFF.

This chain joins TRBV7-8 and TRBJ1-6; the D is unclear. This CDR3 has 14 amino acids. Germline loops: CDR1 SGHVS, CDR2 FQNEAQ. Trimming shortened V by 3 bases and J by 4 bases, and 7 bases separated the two germline ends. The DNA for the CDR3 is TGTGCCAGCAGCTTTTCAGATTATAATTCACCCCTCCACTTT. Its protein is CASSFSDYNSPLHF.

This clone was recorded a few times. V is TRBV5-1 and J is TRBJ1-6, with no clear D. CDR1 is SGHRS and CDR2 is YFSETQ in the germline V gene. This CDR3 contains 14 residues. Trimming stripped 4 bases from V and 6 bases from J, with 11 bases between. The CDR3 nucleotides read TGCGCCAGCAGCCCGCAGGACCTTAATTCACCCCTCCACTTT. Encoded protein: CASSPQDLNSPLHF. The variable domain in full, completed from reference TRBV5-1 and TRBJ1-6, reads KAGVTQTPRYLIKTRGQQVTLSCSPISGHRSVSWYQQTPGQGLQFLFEYFSETQRNKGNFPGRFSGRQFSNSRSEMNVSTLELGDSALYLCASSPQDLNSPLHFGNGTRLTVT.

The table lists this clone with a few counts. The V call is TRBV10-3, the J call TRBJ2-3; 8 bases line up with TRBD2. This CDR3 is built from 15 residues. Looked up from germline, CDR1 is ENHRY and CDR2 is SYGVKD. The V gene end was trimmed by 4 bases and the J gene end by 4 bases; junction bases not matched to a gene: 7. This CDR3 reads CAISGTRGEADTQYF. CDR3 nucleotide sequence: TGTGCCATCAGTGGAACGCGGGGGGAGGCAGATACGCAGTATTTT.

The J gene is TRBJ1-6, the V gene TRBV6-1; D may be TRBD1 (5 bases). Trimming cost V 3 bases and J 3 bases, with 12 bases left between them. In germline, CDR1 is MNHNS, CDR2 SASEGT. The CDR3 extends over 16 amino acids. CDR3 in amino acids: CASSEGRGFYNSPLHF. CDR3 in DNA: TGTGCCAGCAGTGAGGGGCGAGGCTTCTATAATTCACCCCTCCACTTT.

The count of this clone is one. The sample carries other DNA sequences with the same CDR3. The genes are TRBV28 and TRBJ1-3; tentative D call: TRBD1 (5 bases). CDR1 and CDR2 from the germline V gene are MDHEN and SYDVKM. This CDR3 is 12 amino acids long. V dropped 3 bases and J dropped 7 bases, with 7 bases sitting between them. For the CDR3, the DNA is TGTGCCAGCAGTTTGAGGGGCAACACCATATATTTT. Translating gives CASSLRGNTIYF.

V usage is TRBV9 and J usage is TRBJ2-3; D may be TRBD2 (7 bases). V was trimmed by 2 bases and J by 1 base, leaving 14 bases between them. Germline V gene sequence: CDR1 SGDLS, CDR2 YYNGEE. The CDR3 is 16 amino acids. The CDR3 DNA reads TGTGCCAGCAGCGTTCTGGGGGGGGGCCGCACAGATACGCAGTATTTT. Encoded protein: CASSVLGGGRTDTQYF.

The sample holds one count of this clone. This sequence joins TRBV7-9 and TRBJ2-6; D might be TRBD1 (7 bases). In germline, CDR1 is SEHNR, CDR2 FQNEAQ (reference sequence). The CDR3 sequence is 16 residues long. Trimming pared 5 bases from V and 2 bases from J, leaving 13 bases between. CDR3 nucleotides: TGTGCCAGCAGCAGCGGAGGGGGCGCTGGGGCCAACGTCCTGACTTTC. As protein: CASSSGGGAGANVLTF.

The chain links TRBV5-1 to TRBJ2-7; perhaps TRBD2 as D (5 bases). Germline values: CDR1 SGHRS, CDR2 YFSETQ. Trimming took 4 bases from V and 4 from J, leaving 15 bases between them. The CDR3 is 14 amino acids. The CDR3 reads CASSPTGRGYEQYF. CDR3 coding DNA: TGCGCCAGCAGCCCCACGGGTCGGGGATACGAGCAGTACTTC.

The genes are TRBV6-1 and TRBJ1-4; D is unclear. Germline CDR1 and CDR2: MNHNS and SASEGT. CDR3 length equals 14 residues. Trimming took 6 bases from V and 7 from J, leaving 15 bases between them. This CDR3 reads CASRIDGVGEKLFF. The CDR3 region has the DNA TGTGCCAGCAGGATCGACGGTGTAGGTGAAAAACTGTTTTTT.